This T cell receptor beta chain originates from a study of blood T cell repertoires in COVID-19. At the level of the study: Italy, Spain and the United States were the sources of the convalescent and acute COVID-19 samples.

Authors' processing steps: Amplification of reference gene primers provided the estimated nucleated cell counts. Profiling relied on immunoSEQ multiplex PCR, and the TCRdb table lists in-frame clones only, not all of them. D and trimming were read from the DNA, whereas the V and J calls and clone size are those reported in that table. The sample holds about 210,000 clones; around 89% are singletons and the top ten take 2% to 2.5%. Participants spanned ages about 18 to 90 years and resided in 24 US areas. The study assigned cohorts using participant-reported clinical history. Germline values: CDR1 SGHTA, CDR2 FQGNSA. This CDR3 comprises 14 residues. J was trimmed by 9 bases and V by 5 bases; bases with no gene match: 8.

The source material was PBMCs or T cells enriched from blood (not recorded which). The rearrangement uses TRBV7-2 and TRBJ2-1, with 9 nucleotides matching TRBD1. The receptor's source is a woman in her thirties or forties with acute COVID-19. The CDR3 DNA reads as TGTGCCAGCAGCGACAGACAGGGGGGTACTGAGCAGTTCTTC. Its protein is CASSDRQGGTEQFF.